What follows are 21 T cell receptor beta chains derived from one specimen sequenced in a study of shared clonotypes between healthy human individuals. Assay: immunoSEQ multiplex PCR; the TCRdb copy retains only in-frame clones and omits some. In the table there are nearly 2 million clones, roughly 95% of which are singletons. CD45RO-negative, CCR7-positively selected cells formed the naive CD8 fraction, excluding terminally differentiated effector memory CD45RA+ cells. Sequencing was performed on naive CD8+ T cells sorted from blood. These receptors were taken from a man aged 18 to 29 in good health.

This clone was recorded once. V gene TRBV6-6 combines with J gene TRBJ2-3, with TRBD2 matching 9 bases. The CDR3 has 15 residues. Per the germline V gene, CDR1 is MNHNY and CDR2 is SVGAGI (reference sequence). V lost 10 bases to trimming and J lost 3 bases; unmatched junction nucleotides: 11. Written as DNA, the CDR3 is TGTGCCACCTCTGGGACTAGCTTTTTTACAGATACGCAGTATTTT. It encodes CATSGTSFFTDTQYF.

The CDR3 protein is CASSSSSGNTEAFF. CDR3 bases: TGTGCCAGCAGTTCCTCTTCAGGGAACACTGAAGCTTTCTTT. V is TRBV6-5 and J is TRBJ1-1, with unresolved D. Germline V gene sequence: CDR1 MNHEY, CDR2 SVGAGI. The CDR3 is made up of 14 amino acids. V lost 4 bases to trimming and J lost 1 base, with 10 bases between them.

The chain has TRBV7-9 and TRBJ2-3, with 9 nucleotides matching TRBD1. This CDR3 is built from 16 residues. V was pared by 5 bases and J by 5 bases, with 11 bases of the junction left unmatched. In germline, CDR1 is SEHNR, CDR2 FQNEAQ (reference sequence). This CDR3 is CASSPRQGELQDTQYF. The CDR3 DNA reads as TGTGCCAGCAGCCCAAGACAGGGGGAATTACAAGATACGCAGTATTTT.

This chain links TRBV29-1 with TRBJ2-7; possible D gene TRBD1, 5 bases. Germline lookup yields CDR1 SQVTM and CDR2 ANQGSEA. V lost 3 bases and J lost 6, with 9 bases in between. The CDR3 has 11 residues. CDR3 sequence reads: CSVDRAGEQYF. DNA of the CDR3: TGCAGCGTTGACAGGGCCGGCGAGCAGTACTTC.

This clone was seen a single time. The rearrangement uses TRBV5-3 and TRBJ2-4; no reliable D call. TRBV5-3 is an ORF, with its function uncertain. This CDR3 spans 17 amino acids. V was pared by 5 bases and J by 1 base, with 19 bases between. CDR3 protein: CARRNIGHWRAKNIQYF. CDR3 sequence (DNA): TGTGCCAGAAGGAATATAGGTCATTGGCGGGCCAAAAACATTCAGTACTTC.

J is TRBJ1-3 and V is TRBV30; perhaps TRBD1 as D (5 bases). V lost 4 bases and J 0 bases, leaving 13 bases between the germline ends. Germline CDR1 reads GTSNPN; CDR2 reads SVGIG (reference sequence). This CDR3 is 15 amino acids long. Here the CDR3 DNA reads TGTGCCTGGACCCCCGGGGACCTCTCTGGAAACACCATATATTTT. Protein: CAWTPGDLSGNTIYF.

The chain is built from TRBV11-2 and TRBJ2-7; D is undetermined. CDR1 and CDR2 (germline): SGHAT, FQNNGV. Trimming removed 3 bases from V and 1 base from J, with 7 bases in between. This CDR3 is 13 amino acids long. CDR3 coding DNA: TGTGCCAGCAGCTTCCGGGTATCCTACGAGCAGTACTTC. It yields the protein CASSFRVSYEQYF.

This rearrangement joins TRBV28 to TRBJ2-2; 9 nucleotides match TRBD2. The V segment lost 5 bases and the J segment 3 bases; nucleotides outside the gene matches: 10. CDR1 and CDR2 (germline): MDHEN, SYDVKM. This CDR3 region has 17 residues. The CDR3 nucleotides read TGTGCCAGCAGTCAGAAACTGGGACTAGCCTACACCGGGGAGCTGTTTTTT. Translated: CASSQKLGLAYTGELFF.

CDR3 amino acids: CASSLTSGRGPYNEQFF. CDR3 in DNA: TGTGCCAGCAGCTTGACTAGCGGGAGGGGACCCTACAATGAGCAGTTCTTC. The chain links TRBV7-6 to TRBJ2-1, with 14 positions matching TRBD2. The germline V gene encodes CDR1 SGHVS and CDR2 FNYEAQ. The CDR3 contains 17 residues. V lost 3 bases, J lost 2 bases, and 3 bases stayed unmatched.

The genes are TRBV11-2 and TRBJ1-4; possible D gene TRBD1, 5 bases. The CDR3 covers 16 residues. V was pared by 2 bases and J by 0 bases, with 10 bases between. The V gene's germline CDR1 is SGHAT and CDR2 FQNNGV. The CDR3 region has the DNA TGTGCCAGCAGCTTAAGGTTGGGGGCAACTAATGAAAAACTGTTTTTT. This gives the protein CASSLRLGATNEKLFF.

Turning to this clone: This same CDR3 is encoded by further DNA sequences in the sample. The chain combines TRBV19 with TRBJ2-7; D is undetermined. Looked up from germline, CDR1 is LNHDA and CDR2 is SQIVND (reference sequence). This CDR3 has 13 amino acids. Trimming shortened V by 2 bases and J by 2 bases, and 7 bases separated the two germline ends. The CDR3 reads CASSITLTYEQYF. CDR3 nucleotide sequence: TGTGCCAGTAGTATAACCCTCACCTACGAGCAGTACTTC.

The V gene is TRBV15, the J gene TRBJ2-1, with TRBD2 matching over 11 bases. V lost 5 bases and J lost 5; bases outside the gene matches: 8. Germline assignment: CDR1 LNHNV and CDR2 YYDKDF (reference sequence). This CDR3 has 16 residues. CDR3 sequence reads: CATSEIPGLADNEQFF. CDR3 DNA: TGTGCCACCAGCGAAATCCCGGGACTAGCGGACAATGAGCAGTTCTTC.

The chain carries TRBV27 and TRBJ2-3, with 8 bases identical to TRBD2. In germline, CDR1 is MNHEY, CDR2 SMNVEV (reference sequence). V shed 6 bases and J 4 bases; nucleotides not matched to a gene: 6. There are 14 residues in the CDR3. In nucleotides, the CDR3 is TGTGCCAGCAGATCCGGGGGGGCCTCAGATACGCAGTATTTT. Translating gives CASRSGGASDTQYF.

V is TRBV6-1 and J is TRBJ2-2; the D gene is possibly TRBD2 (5 bases). Deletions cut 2 bases from V and 1 base from J, with 17 bases between. This CDR3 region has 18 residues. Germline CDR1 reads MNHNS; CDR2 reads SASEGT. The CDR3 is CASSEIPAWAGNTGELFF. The CDR3 nucleotides read TGTGCCAGCAGTGAAATCCCGGCGTGGGCGGGGAACACCGGGGAGCTGTTTTTT.

The chain joins TRBV30 to TRBJ2-1, with 10 bases lining up with TRBD2. The CDR3 has 15 amino acids. V shed 1 base, J shed 4 bases, and the junction held 4 bases outside the gene matches. Per germline, CDR1 GTSNPN and CDR2 SVGIG (reference sequence). Written as DNA, the CDR3 is TGTGCCTGGAGTGGACAAGCGGGGGGGTACAATGAGCAGTTCTTC. Protein product: CAWSGQAGGYNEQFF.

This chain connects TRBV27 to TRBJ2-7, with 7 positions matching TRBD1. The CDR3 extends over 13 amino acids. CDR1 is MNHEY, CDR2 SMNVEV, per germline (reference sequence). V lost 5 bases and J lost 7; bases outside the gene matches: 8. This CDR3 reads CASSILTGVEQYF. In DNA form, the CDR3 reads TGTGCCAGCAGTATACTAACAGGGGTTGAGCAGTACTTC.

The chain employs TRBV6-1 and TRBJ1-1; D is unclear. Between the trimmed V and J ends, which lost 4 bases and 0 bases, there was a span of 15 bases. Germline V gives CDR1 MNHNS, CDR2 SASEGT. CDR3 size: 16 residues. In DNA, the CDR3 is TGTGCCAGCAGTGGATTAAACCTGGCCATGAACACTGAAGCTTTCTTT. Its translation: CASSGLNLAMNTEAFF.

Turning to this clone: Other DNA sequences in the sample encode the same CDR3. The chain recombines TRBV20-1 with TRBJ2-7; tentative D call: TRBD2 (6 bases). The V and J ends lost 6 bases and 4 bases respectively, with 10 bases between them. This CDR3 has 11 amino acids. Germline values: CDR1 DFQATT, CDR2 SNEGSKA (reference sequence). The CDR3, as DNA: TGCAGTGCCGGAGGGCCATACGAGCAGTACTTC. Protein sequence: CSAGGPYEQYF.

CDR3 coding DNA: TGTGCCAGCAGTTCCCTCCTAGCGGGGGACACAGATACGCAGTATTTT. Translating gives CASSSLLAGDTDTQYF. The chain employs TRBV28 and TRBJ2-3, with TRBD2 identical over 10 bases. V trimming: 4 bases; J trimming: 2 bases; junction bases outside the gene matches: 6. CDR3 length: 16 amino acids. Looked up from germline, CDR1 is MDHEN and CDR2 is SYDVKM. The whole variable domain, remainder taken from reference TRBV28 and TRBJ2-3, is DVKVTQSSRYLVKRTGEKVFLECVQDMDHENMFWYRQDPGLGLRLIYFSYDVKMKEKGDIPEGYSVSREKKERFSLILESASTNQTSMYLCASSSLLAGDTDTQYFGPGTRLTVL.

Details on this clone: Other nucleotide sequences in the sample specify the same CDR3. V usage is TRBV5-1 and J usage is TRBJ2-7; tentatively, D is TRBD1 or TRBD2 (5 bases each). CDR1 SGHRS and CDR2 YFSETQ come from the germline V gene. The CDR3 sequence is 12 residues long. V was shortened by 3 bases and J by 5 bases, with 9 bases between the two germline ends. The CDR3 DNA follows: TGCGCCAGCAGCTCCTTGGGGGACGAGCAGTACTTC. This translates into CASSSLGDEQYF.

This CDR3 is CASSFKDGRAYGYTF. CDR3 DNA: TGTGCCAGCAGCTTCAAAGATGGCAGGGCCTATGGCTACACCTTC. V and J are TRBV5-6 and TRBJ1-2; D may be TRBD1 (5 bases). Germline assignment: CDR1 SGHDT and CDR2 YYEEEE. The CDR3 covers 15 residues. V lost 2 bases and J lost 4, with 15 bases in between.